Below, 31 T cell receptor beta chains from the same sample are listed, as sequenced in a study of cytomegalovirus exposure and HLA in healthy donors. Amplification used 60 Vbeta primers and 13 Jbeta primers. Using immunoSEQ multiplex PCR, the repertoire was profiled, and TCRdb retains in-frame clones only, with some absent. The table shows about 150,000 clones, with over 60% occurring only once. The specimen sequenced was PBMCs. The receptors derive from a young woman in good health and CMV-seronegative.

V gene TRBV6-5 combines with J gene TRBJ2-1; TRBD1 matches 9 bases. V dropped 6 bases and J dropped 5; count of bases not matched to a gene: 8. This CDR3 has 15 residues. Germline V gives CDR1 MNHEY, CDR2 SVGAGI. CDR3 loop: CASRPPGQGHNEQFF. The CDR3 DNA reads as TGTGCCAGCAGACCCCCGGGACAGGGCCACAATGAGCAGTTCTTC.

The CDR3 region is CATSSGQGPVTEAFF. CDR3 sequence (DNA): TGTGCCACCAGCAGTGGACAGGGGCCAGTCACTGAAGCTTTCTTT. This chain uses TRBV15 with TRBJ1-1, with 9 nucleotides matching TRBD1. V lost 3 bases, J lost 4 bases, and 6 bases stayed unmatched. This CDR3 region has 15 residues. Germline-derived CDR1 and CDR2 are LNHNV and YYDKDF (reference sequence).

For the CDR3, the DNA is TGTGCCAGCAGCTTAATTCCGCCAGGGTACTATGGCTACACCTTC. This gives the protein CASSLIPPGYYGYTF. The chain couples TRBV7-3 to TRBJ1-2; a possible D gene is TRBD1 (5 bases). Per the germline V gene, CDR1 is SGHTA and CDR2 is FQGTGA. CDR3 length: 15 amino acids. Trimming left V 1 base short and J 3 bases short, with 12 bases between.

This chain links TRBV4-2 with TRBJ2-7; 8 nucleotides line up with TRBD2. V was clipped by 0 bases and J by 3 bases; unmatched bases: 10. Germline V gene data show CDR1 as LGHNA and CDR2 as YNFKEQ. This CDR3 is 17 amino acids long. The CDR3 spells CASSQEGGAGAHYEQYF. CDR3 in DNA: TGTGCCAGCAGCCAAGAAGGGGGAGCGGGGGCCCACTACGAGCAGTACTTC.

This clone was recorded only once. The chain uses TRBV7-2 and TRBJ1-1; a weak D match, TRBD1 (5 bases). Germline CDR1 reads SGHTA; CDR2 reads FQGNSA. The V gene lost 3 bases and the J gene lost 6 bases, with 11 bases spanning the gap. CDR3 size: 13 residues. In DNA, the CDR3 is TGTGCCAGCAGCTTGGACCCGGGGGCTGAAGCTTTCTTT. This sequence encodes CASSLDPGAEAFF. Variable domain in full (rest from reference TRBV7-2 and TRBJ1-1): GAGVSQSPSNKVTEKGKDVELRCDPISGHTALYWYRQSLGQGLEFLIYFQGNSAPDKSGLPSDRFSAERTGGSVSTLTIQRTQQEDSAVYLCASSLDPGAEAFFGQGTRLTVV.

The chain is built from TRBV27 and TRBJ2-1; TRBD2 might be the D (6 bases). This CDR3 has 20 residues. Trimming took off 1 base at V and 2 bases at J, with 24 bases between the two ends. Per germline, CDR1 MNHEY and CDR2 SMNVEV (reference sequence). The CDR3 spells CASSLYGTLQTVYTYNEQFF. CDR3 in DNA: TGTGCCAGCAGTTTATACGGGACTCTCCAGACCGTTTACACCTACAATGAGCAGTTCTTC.

The V call is TRBV11-2, the J call TRBJ1-2; D unresolved. The ends were cut back, 5 bases at V and 4 bases at J, with 11 bases in the middle. The CDR3 is 13 residues long. In germline, CDR1 is SGHAT, CDR2 FQNNGV. The CDR3 loop reads CASSGAGPYGYTF. CDR3 DNA sequence: TGTGCCAGCAGCGGAGCGGGTCCCTATGGCTACACCTTC.

The rearrangement joins TRBV5-1 to TRBJ1-1; 9 bases align to TRBD1. CDR3 length equals 16 residues. CDR1 and CDR2 from the germline V gene are SGHRS and YFSETQ. After removal of 4 bases from V and 4 bases from J, the junction contained 11 bases not matched to a gene. The CDR3, as DNA: TGCGCCAGCAGCCTCGGGACAGGGATATACAGCACTGAAGCTTTCTTT. This sequence encodes CASSLGTGIYSTEAFF. Complete variable domain (other parts from reference TRBV5-1 and TRBJ1-1): KAGVTQTPRYLIKTRGQQVTLSCSPISGHRSVSWYQQTPGQGLQFLFEYFSETQRNKGNFPGRFSGRQFSNSRSEMNVSTLELGDSALYLCASSLGTGIYSTEAFFGQGTRLTVV.

The chain employs TRBV6-1 and TRBJ2-4, with a weak D call TRBD1 (6 bases). The CDR3 spans 14 residues. Trimming removed 7 bases from V and 4 bases from J, with 14 bases in between. Germline V CDR1 and CDR2: MNHNS, SASEGT. This CDR3 is CASNSPGEKNIQYF. For the CDR3, the DNA is TGTGCCAGCAACTCCCCAGGGGAAAAAAACATTCAGTACTTC.

The J gene is TRBJ1-1, the V gene TRBV11-3; the D is unclear. The CDR3 is 15 amino acids. Germline values: CDR1 SGHNT, CDR2 YENEEA. The ends were cut back, 4 bases at V and 0 bases at J, with 12 bases in the middle. CDR3 in DNA: TGTGCCAGCAGCTCGGTCCCCTTTCTGAACACTGAAGCTTTCTTT. Its protein is CASSSVPFLNTEAFF.

The CDR3, as DNA: TGTGCCAGCAAGGACAGGGATTCCTACGAGCAGTACTTC. Amino acids: CASKDRDSYEQYF. This chain joins TRBV2 and TRBJ2-7; 8 nucleotides match TRBD1. CDR1 and CDR2 from the germline V gene are SNHLY and FYNNEI. The CDR3 has 13 amino acids. The trim removed 7 bases at V and 1 base at J, leaving 3 bases unmatched.

This clone was seen only a few times. CDR3 sequence: CATSRDPVPAYGYTF. Written as DNA, the CDR3 is TGTGCCACCAGCAGAGATCCGGTGCCTGCCTATGGCTACACCTTC. The rearrangement links TRBV15 to TRBJ1-2; D not certain. The CDR3 length is 15 residues. V lost 0 bases and J 4 bases, leaving 12 bases between the germline ends. The germline V gene encodes CDR1 LNHNV and CDR2 YYDKDF (reference sequence).

The rearrangement uses TRBV30 and TRBJ1-5, with 8 bases identical to TRBD1. The CDR3 runs 12 residues. Unmatched junction bases numbered 0, after V lost 4 bases and J lost 4 bases. Germline lookup yields CDR1 GTSNPN and CDR2 SVGIG (reference sequence). Here the CDR3 reads CAWNRGNQPQHF. Here the CDR3 DNA reads TGTGCCTGGAACAGGGGGAATCAGCCCCAGCATTTT.

The rearrangement joins TRBV6-5 to TRBJ2-1; TRBD1 aligns across 7 bases. The germline CDR1 and CDR2 sequences are MNHEY and SVGAGI. This CDR3 region has 15 residues. V lost 6 bases, J lost 3 bases, and 8 bases stayed unmatched. The CDR3 protein is CASSPDRAVYNEQFF. DNA of the CDR3: TGTGCCAGCAGCCCCGACAGGGCGGTCTACAATGAGCAGTTCTTC.

V and J are TRBV14 and TRBJ1-2; D not resolved. The V gene lost 5 bases and the J gene lost 8 bases, with 15 bases spanning the gap. Germline V CDR1 and CDR2: SGHDN, FVKESK. CDR3 size: 13 residues. CDR3 region: CASSSFRLQGYTF. In nucleotides, the CDR3 is TGTGCCAGCAGCTCATTTCGTCTACAGGGCTACACCTTC.

V and J are TRBV13 and TRBJ1-1; D is undetermined. Germline CDR1 reads PRHDT; CDR2 reads FYEKMQ (reference sequence). V shed 1 base and J shed 0 bases, with 12 bases lying between them. This CDR3 comprises 16 residues. CDR3: CASSLEGGQMNTEAFF. For the CDR3, the DNA is TGTGCCAGCAGCTTAGAAGGTGGGCAAATGAACACTGAAGCTTTCTTT.

The V and J genes are TRBV27 and TRBJ1-2; D uncertain. This CDR3 has 14 amino acids. Looked up from germline, CDR1 is MNHEY and CDR2 is SMNVEV (reference sequence). Trimming pared 2 bases from V and 8 bases from J, leaving 15 bases between. CDR3 region: CASSLRARGSGYTF. DNA for the CDR3: TGTGCCAGCAGTTTAAGGGCCCGAGGGTCCGGCTACACCTTC.

The rearrangement joins TRBV6-6 to TRBJ1-6, with TRBD1 as a possible D gene (6 bases). The CDR3 runs to 15 residues. V was clipped by 2 bases and J by 3 bases, with 8 bases between them. Germline CDR1 is MNHNY and CDR2 is SVGAGI (reference sequence). The CDR3 reads CASSYETGYNSPLHF. The CDR3 DNA is TGTGCCAGCAGTTACGAGACAGGCTATAATTCACCCCTCCACTTT.

With respect to this clone: This sample also contains other DNA sequences that code for the same CDR3. CDR3 in DNA: TGCGCCAGCAGCCAAGAGTCTAGCGGGGTCTACGAGCAGTACTTC. Its translation is CASSQESSGVYEQYF. V and J are TRBV4-3 and TRBJ2-7; 9 positions agree with TRBD2. CDR1 LGHNA and CDR2 YSLEER come from the germline V gene. The CDR3 runs 15 residues. J lost 3 bases, V lost 0 bases, and 3 bases had no gene match.

The count of this clone is one. The J gene is TRBJ1-6, the V gene TRBV2, with D possibly being TRBD1 (5 bases). Germline V lookup: CDR1 SNHLY, CDR2 FYNNEI. This CDR3 spans 18 amino acids. V was clipped by 4 bases and J by 0 bases, with 16 bases between them. CDR3 nucleotide sequence: TGTGCCAGCAGTGTAGACAGTTTGCAAAGCTCCTATAATTCACCCCTCCACTTT. This codes for CASSVDSLQSSYNSPLHF. Filled out from reference TRBV2 and TRBJ1-6, the complete variable domain reads EPEVTQTPSHQVTQMGQEVILRCVPISNHLYFYWYRQILGQKVEFLVSFYNNEISEKSEIFDDQFSVERPDGSNFTLKIRSTKLEDSAMYFCASSVDSLQSSYNSPLHFGNGTRLTVT.

The chain carries TRBV6-1 and TRBJ1-5, with TRBD1 matching 9 bases. The junction had 4 bases not matched to a gene; V was cut back by 1 base and J by 0 bases. Germline V gene lookup returns CDR1 MNHNS and CDR2 SASEGT. The CDR3 length is 17 residues. CDR3 protein: CASSEVGTGFSNQPQHF. The CDR3 nucleotides read TGTGCCAGCAGTGAAGTGGGGACAGGGTTTAGCAATCAGCCCCAGCATTTT.

This chain connects TRBV5-8 to TRBJ2-1; TRBD1 aligns across 10 bases. J lost 7 bases, V lost 0 bases, and 4 bases had no gene match. The CDR3 has 15 amino acids. Germline V gene lookup returns CDR1 SGHTS and CDR2 YDEGEE. The CDR3 here is CASSLGQGAMNEQFF. CDR3 DNA: TGTGCCAGCAGCTTGGGACAGGGGGCCATGAATGAGCAGTTCTTC.

In this sample, this clone turned up a few times. This chain links TRBV9 with TRBJ1-1; D is uncertain. The CDR3 has 13 amino acids. Germline loops: CDR1 SGDLS, CDR2 YYNGEE. V was trimmed by 3 bases and J by 6 bases, leaving 12 bases between them. For the CDR3, the DNA is TGTGCCAGCAGCGCCGTGGCAGGATCTGAAGCTTTCTTT. Amino acid sequence: CASSAVAGSEAFF.

This chain uses TRBV7-2 with TRBJ2-1; TRBD2 aligns across 14 bases. The V segment lost 5 bases and the J segment 8 bases; nucleotides outside the gene matches: 8. Germline-derived CDR1 and CDR2 are SGHTA and FQGNSA. This CDR3 is 16 amino acids long. CDR3 in amino acids: CASSETSGGARDEQFF. Here the CDR3 DNA reads TGTGCCAGCAGCGAGACTAGCGGGGGGGCTCGGGATGAGCAGTTCTTC.

The genes are TRBV5-5 and TRBJ2-2; a possible D gene is TRBD2 (6 bases). The V and J ends lost 6 bases and 0 bases respectively, with 9 bases between them. There are 14 residues in the CDR3. Germline CDR1 reads SGHKS; CDR2 reads YYEKEE (reference sequence). The CDR3 region has the DNA TGTGCCAGCACGGAGGGAGCGAACACCGGGGAGCTGTTTTTT. Amino acid sequence: CASTEGANTGELFF.

The genes are TRBV19 and TRBJ1-6, with D perhaps matching TRBD1 (5 bases). CDR3 length: 15 residues. V lost 3 bases to trimming and J lost 6 bases, with 12 bases between them. The V gene's germline CDR1 is LNHDA and CDR2 SQIVND (reference sequence). CDR3 sequence reads: CASSMEGLSNSPLHF. CDR3 bases: TGTGCCAGTAGTATGGAGGGGTTGAGTAATTCACCCCTCCACTTT.

This clone was recorded once. This chain's CDR3 is CASSRATGELFF. The CDR3 DNA sequence: TGTGCCAGCAGCCGTGCGACCGGGGAGCTGTTTTTT. The V and J genes are TRBV6-5 and TRBJ2-2; no clear D gene. CDR3 length: 12 residues. V was clipped by 6 bases and J by 5 bases, with 7 bases between them. From germline, CDR1 is MNHEY and CDR2 SVGAGI.

This rearrangement joins TRBV6-5 to TRBJ1-2; D gene uncertain. This CDR3 contains 15 residues. Trimming left V 2 bases short and J 4 bases short, with 14 bases between. From germline, CDR1 is MNHEY and CDR2 SVGAGI. In nucleotides, the CDR3 is TGTGCCAGCAGTTACGGTGCCGCACAGCCCTATGGCTACACCTTC. It translates to CASSYGAAQPYGYTF.

The genes are TRBV2 and TRBJ1-1; D is undetermined. V was pared by 6 bases and J by 6 bases, with 5 bases between. CDR3 length: 10 amino acids. Germline V gene lookup returns CDR1 SNHLY and CDR2 FYNNEI. Written as DNA, the CDR3 is TGTGCCAGCAGCGTCGCTGAAGCTTTCTTT. It codes for CASSVAEAFF.

The chain joins TRBV6-5 to TRBJ2-7; the match to TRBD2 covers 7 bases. Unmatched junction bases numbered 10, after V lost 3 bases and J lost 5 bases. CDR1 and CDR2 from the germline V gene are MNHEY and SVGAGI. The CDR3 loop spans 15 amino acids. The CDR3 loop is CASSYRGGGSHEQYF. In DNA, the CDR3 is TGTGCCAGCAGTTATCGTGGCGGGGGTTCCCACGAGCAGTACTTC.

V usage is TRBV29-1 and J usage is TRBJ1-2; unclear D gene. The germline V gene has CDR1 SQVTM and CDR2 ANQGSEA. This CDR3 has 13 amino acids. V gave up 0 bases and J gave up 4 bases, with 9 bases separating them. The CDR3 reads CSVEESLGYGYTF. In DNA form, the CDR3 reads TGCAGCGTTGAAGAATCCCTAGGCTATGGCTACACCTTC.